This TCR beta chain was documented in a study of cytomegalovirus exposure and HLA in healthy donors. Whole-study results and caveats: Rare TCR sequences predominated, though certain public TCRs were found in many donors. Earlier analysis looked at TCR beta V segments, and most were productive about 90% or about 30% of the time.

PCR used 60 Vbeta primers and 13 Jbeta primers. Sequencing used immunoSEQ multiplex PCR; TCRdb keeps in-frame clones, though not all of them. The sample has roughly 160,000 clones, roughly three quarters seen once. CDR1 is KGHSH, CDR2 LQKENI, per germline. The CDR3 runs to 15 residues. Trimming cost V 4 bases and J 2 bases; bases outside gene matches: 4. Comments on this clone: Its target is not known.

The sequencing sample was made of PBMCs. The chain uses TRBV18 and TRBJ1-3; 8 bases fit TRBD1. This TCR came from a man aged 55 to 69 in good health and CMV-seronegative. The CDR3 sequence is CASSLDRAAGNTIYF. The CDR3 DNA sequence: TGTGCCAGCTCACTGGACAGGGCGGCTGGAAACACCATATATTTT. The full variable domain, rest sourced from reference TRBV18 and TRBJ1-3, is NAGVMQNPRHLVRRRGQEARLRCSPMKGHSHVYWYRQLPEEGLKFMVYLQKENIIDESGMPKERFSAEFPKEGPSILRIQQVVRGDSAAYFCASSLDRAAGNTIYFGEGSWLTVV.